Below, 14 T cell receptor beta chains from the same sample are listed, as sequenced in a study of post-analysis software for immune sequencing data. cDNA libraries for TCR beta contained unique molecular identifiers. TCRdb itself ran the PCR reads through MiXCR, one entry per CDR3 protein. The sample lists about 540,000 distinct CDR3 sequences, 34% occurring once. For these receptors, no antigen is known. Broader study findings: A handful of TRBV segments were significantly more frequent in patients than in controls. TRBV5-6, TRBV5-1 and TRBV20-1 were among these segments.

Sequencing input: blood. These TCRs come from a girl aged 2 to 17 with multiple sclerosis.

This clonotype has just a few counts. V is TRBV11-1 and J is TRBJ2-5, with 7 bases matching TRBD2. The V segment lost 5 bases and the J segment 6 bases; nucleotides outside the gene matches: 6. The CDR3 consists of 13 residues. Germline CDR1 SGHAT, CDR2 FQDESV (reference sequence). Here the CDR3 DNA reads TGTGCCAGCAGCCGGACTAGTGTACAGACCCAGTACTTC. It encodes CASSRTSVQTQYF.

DNA of the CDR3: TGTGCCACCAGTCGGGGGGTTCAGTACAATGAGCAGTACTTC. Translating gives CATSRGVQYNEQYF. This chain links TRBV24-1 with TRBJ2-1; the match to TRBD2 covers 7 bases. The DNA end lines up better with TRBJ2-7; the J call may be wrong. The germline V gene encodes CDR1 KGHDR and CDR2 SFDVKD. The CDR3 is made up of 14 amino acids.

This clonotype was recorded a few times. The rearrangement joins TRBV5-1 to TRBJ1-2, with D possibly being TRBD1 (6 bases). Germline loops: CDR1 SGHRS, CDR2 YFSETQ. CDR3 length: 15 residues. Trimming left V 4 bases short and J 3 bases short, with 16 bases between. The chain's CDR3 is CASSRLGGRDYGYTF. The CDR3 DNA sequence: TGCGCCAGCAGCCGCCTAGGGGGGCGGGACTATGGCTACACCTTC.

The CDR3 protein is CASKRLQGSGSQYF. Here the CDR3 DNA reads TGTGCCAGCAAAAGACTTCAGGGGTCAGGGTCCCAGTACTTC. The chain joins TRBV6-5 to TRBJ2-7; D perhaps matches TRBD1 (6 bases). The CDR3 spans 14 residues. The V and J ends lost 7 bases and 10 bases respectively, with 23 bases between them. Per the germline V gene, CDR1 is MNHEY and CDR2 is SVGAGI.

The genes are TRBV7-9 and TRBJ2-7, with D unclear. Trimming cost V 2 bases and J 1 base, with 12 bases left between them. Germline values: CDR1 SEHNR, CDR2 FQNEAQ (reference sequence). The CDR3 runs to 15 residues. The DNA for the CDR3 is TGTGCCAGCAGCTTATGTTACCGGATTTCCTACGAGCAGTACTTC. Translated, it gives CASSLCYRISYEQYF. The full variable domain, its missing parts supplied by reference TRBV7-9 and TRBJ2-7, is DTGVSQNPRHKITKRGQNVTFRCDPISEHNRLYWYRQTLGQGPEFLTYFQNEAQLEKSRLLSDRFSAERPKGSFSTLEIQRTEQGDSAMYLCASSLCYRISYEQYFGPGTRLTVT.

This clonotype was found a few times. V gene TRBV5-1 combines with J gene TRBJ2-3; D perhaps matches TRBD1 (7 bases). This CDR3 has 17 residues. The germline V gene encodes CDR1 SGHRS and CDR2 YFSETQ. V gave up 0 bases and J gave up 3 bases, with 17 bases separating them. CDR3 sequence: CASSLGPRTGGTDTQYF. The CDR3 DNA reads TGCGCCAGCAGCTTGGGACCTAGGACAGGAGGGACAGATACGCAGTATTTT.

This clonotype was recorded a few times. The gene calls are TRBV12-3 or TRBV12-4 and TRBJ2-3; weak D call: TRBD2 (5 bases). The CDR3 spans 15 residues. V lost 5 bases and J lost 4, with 16 bases in between. The CDR3 is CASSPRPISADTQYF. The DNA for the CDR3 is TGTGCCAGCAGTCCGAGACCAATTAGCGCAGATACGCAGTATTTT.

This clonotype was picked up a small number of times. The rearrangement links TRBV12-3 or TRBV12-4 to TRBJ2-3, with D possibly being TRBD2 (5 bases). The V gene lost 5 bases and the J gene lost 13 bases, with 22 bases spanning the gap. This CDR3 is built from 14 residues. The CDR3 DNA reads as TGTGCCAGCAGTCCCACAGTTAGCGCAGATATGGAGTATTTT. Translation: CASSPTVSADMEYF.

CDR3 region: CAIRRDSDQPQHF. The CDR3 nucleotides are TGTGCCATCAGGAGGGACAGTGATCAGCCCCAGCATTTT. This rearrangement joins TRBV10-3 to TRBJ1-5, with TRBD1 matching 7 bases. The junction had 4 bases not matched to a gene; V was cut back by 6 bases and J by 5 bases. The CDR3 covers 13 residues. CDR1 is ENHRY and CDR2 is SYGVKD in the germline V gene.

The chain joins TRBV29-1 to TRBJ1-2, with no clear D. Trimming removed 5 bases from V and 4 bases from J, with 17 bases in between. Germline CDR1 SQVTM, CDR2 ANQGSEA. CDR3 length equals 14 residues. For the CDR3, the DNA is TGCAGCGTTCAAATTGGACTCTGGGGCTATGGCTACACCTTC. Its protein product is CSVQIGLWGYGYTF.

This clonotype has only a few counts. J is TRBJ1-2 and V is TRBV25-1; 10 bases are shared with TRBD1. CDR3 length: 15 amino acids. Germline V gene data show CDR1 as MGHDK and CDR2 as SYGVNS. J lost 4 bases, V lost 5 bases, and 7 bases had no gene match. CDR3 sequence: CASSHGTGVFYGYTF. The CDR3 region has the DNA TGTGCCAGCAGTCATGGGACAGGGGTTTTCTATGGCTACACCTTC.

V gene TRBV5-6 combines with J gene TRBJ2-4, with TRBD2 matching over 12 bases. The germline V gene has CDR1 SGHDT and CDR2 YYEEEE. The CDR3 is 21 residues long. V shed 3 bases, J shed 3 bases, and the junction held 19 bases outside the gene matches. This chain's CDR3 is CASSSYRRLAGDLRGKNIQYF. Written as DNA, the CDR3 is TGTGCCAGCAGCTCATACCGACGACTAGCGGGGGACTTAAGGGGCAAAAACATTCAGTACTTC.

The V call is TRBV29-1, the J call TRBJ1-2; the match to TRBD1 covers 11 bases. The CDR3 is 14 amino acids. V lost 6 bases, J lost 8 bases, and 11 bases stayed unmatched. The germline gives CDR1 SQVTM, CDR2 ANQGSEA. Written as DNA, the CDR3 is TGCAGCGTGGGGGAAAGGGACAGGGGGGCAGGCTACACCTTC. It specifies CSVGERDRGAGYTF.

The chain joins TRBV15 to TRBJ2-6; D call uncertain. Germline CDR1 is LNHNV and CDR2 is YYDKDF (reference sequence). Trimming pared 0 bases from V and 0 bases from J, leaving 9 bases between. This CDR3 region has 17 residues. CDR3 bases: TGTGCCACCAGCAGAGACTATCACGTCTCTGGGGCCAACGTCCTGACTTTC. It specifies CATSRDYHVSGANVLTF.